This T cell receptor (beta chain) was observed in a study of control samples from healthy donors and cancer patients. TCRdb's copy holds only in-frame clones and misses some; the assay was immunoSEQ multiplex PCR. Among over 100,000 clones listed, about 87% were seen once. Trimming cost V 5 bases and J 2 bases, with 12 bases left between them. Germline V CDR1 and CDR2: SEHNR, FQNEAQ (reference sequence). The CDR3 is made up of 14 amino acids. The sequenced sample consisted of blood. The source is a middle-aged man in good health. The J gene is TRBJ1-2, the V gene TRBV7-9; a weak D match, TRBD1 (5 bases). CDR3 bases: TGTGCCAGCAGCCCAGCCTGGGACAACTATGGCTACACCTTC. Residues: CASSPAWDNYGYTF.